What follows describes a single T cell receptor beta chain. The antigen it binds to is not known. No base-level quality is on record; no much larger clone is a single base apart. This record belongs to a study of CD8 T cells in ankylosing spondylitis (dated by TCRdb to about 2017). Concerning the study at large: The study set out to find disease-linked TCR variants by profiling T cell receptor beta repertoires in ankylosing spondylitis patients and healthy donors. Peripheral blood was sampled, and synovial fluid was also collected from ankylosing spondylitis patients. The whole study cohort included over 85 healthy donors and 25 or so ankylosing spondylitis patients. The paper's findings and limits, for the study overall: According to the report, matched synovial fluid samples from ankylosing spondylitis patients were significantly enriched for the disease-linked clones. Some motif variants were previously reported in synovial fluid and blood of reactive arthritis patients, suggesting common disease-initiation mechanisms. Blood from ankylosing spondylitis patients appeared to be characterized by a TCR beta motif composed of under 10 highly homologous amino acid variants. A CD8+ phenotype was shown by the disease-linked clones, which were found at relatively low frequencies in peripheral blood.

Based on the germline V gene, the CDR1 and CDR2 sequences are SGHTA and FQGTGA. From its cysteine to its phenylalanine, the CDR3 spans 14 amino acids. The kept DNA is CDR3 alone, 42 bases in frame from the first base. The germline V end is reduced by 5 bases and the J end by 6 bases; junction bases left unmatched: 5. The sequencer was an Illumina HiSeq 2500. Quantitative 5'-RACE with molecular barcodes was used to prepare TCR beta libraries. In the paper's pipeline: A new computational method, built on a probabilistic model of VDJ rearrangement, was used to identify disease-linked TCR variants. In TCRdb, the public reads were trimmed at Q25 with fastp and aligned with MiXCR, with productive beta chains retained. Identical CDR3 protein sequences are pooled into one entry, listed with their most common genes and DNA. TCRdb assigned the V and J calls; the authors' analysis was not used. This sample holds 200,000 to 300,000 distinct CDR3 sequences; more than 20% were observed only once. Jointly, the top ten make up less than 0.75% of the sample.

This clonotype was sampled from a male donor with ankylosing spondylitis or in good health (not recorded which). What was sequenced was blood, either unsorted or a sorted T cell fraction (not recorded which). This sequence uses TRBV7-3 and TRBJ2-3, with TRBD2 matching 10 junction bases. In nucleotides, the sequence is TGTGCCAGCAGCCGAAGCGGGGGGGGCGATACGCAGTATTTT. This sequence encodes CASSRSGGGDTQYF.